Listed here are 6 T cell receptor beta chains from one sample, sequenced in a study of regulatory T cells in long-lasting Graves disease. Construction of TCR beta libraries relied on iRepertoire HTBI primers and on Arm-PCR targeting CDR3 regions. One entry per CDR3 protein results from TCRdb running MiXCR on the multiplex PCR reads. This table has 450,000 to 600,000 distinct CDR3 sequences, around 16% appearing once. Documented time point: newly diagnosed GD, antithyroid drugs for less than 3 months. The TCR library was prepared using RNA isolated from PBMCs. The same specimen was also included in a second study, on T cells in Graves' hyperthyroidism and ophthalmopathy.

Here the sequenced sample was peripheral blood mononuclear cells (PBMCs), taken at new diagnosis, from a patient treated with antithyroid drugs. The origin of the receptors is a man in his forties with Graves disease.

This clonotype showed up just a few times. A much larger clone lies a single base off, so this may be a read error. The chain links TRBV7-3 to TRBJ2-7; perhaps TRBD1 as D (6 bases). The CDR3 has 13 residues. The V and J ends lost 4 bases and 6 bases respectively, with 13 bases between them. Germline loops: CDR1 SGHTA, CDR2 FQGTGA. CDR3 residues: CASSSDCRGEQYF. Here the CDR3 DNA reads TGTGCCAGCAGCTCAGATTGCAGGGGCGAGCAGTACTTC.

This clonotype appeared many times. This chain links TRBV11-2 with TRBJ2-2; tentatively, D is TRBD2 (5 bases). V was shortened by 5 bases and J by 7 bases, with 14 bases between the two germline ends. The germline gives CDR1 SGHAT, CDR2 FQNNGV. The CDR3 sequence is 14 residues long. The DNA for the CDR3 is TGTGCCAGCAGCGGGCTAGCTATCGGCGGGGAGCTGTTTTTT. Its translation: CASSGLAIGGELFF.

On this clonotype: This may come from a read error, since a much larger clone is one base off. The chain has TRBV20-1 and TRBJ2-5, with D uncertain. This CDR3 region has 12 residues. Germline V lookup: CDR1 DFQATT, CDR2 SNEGSKA (reference sequence). CDR3 amino acids: CSARLVEEAQYF. CDR3 coding DNA: TGCAGTGCTAGACTAGTTGAAGAGGCCCAGTACTTC.

This clonotype was observed many times. The chain combines TRBV12-3 or TRBV12-4 with TRBJ2-3; D gene uncertain. This CDR3 comprises 15 residues. V was shortened by 1 base and J by 1 base, with 9 bases between the two germline ends. The CDR3 sequence is CASSLGATGTDTQYF. CDR3 nucleotides: TGTGCCAGCAGTTTAGGTGCGACGGGCACAGATACGCAGTATTTT.

This clonotype was found many times. The V and J genes are TRBV30 and TRBJ2-2; the D is unclear. Germline V gene sequence: CDR1 GTSNPN, CDR2 SVGIG (reference sequence). This CDR3 contains 13 residues. Trimming pared 0 bases from V and 9 bases from J, leaving 11 bases between. Here the CDR3 reads CAWSVRLSRELFF. CDR3 in DNA: TGTGCCTGGAGTGTACGTCTGTCCCGGGAGCTGTTTTTT. Variable domain in full (rest from reference TRBV30 and TRBJ2-2): SQTIHQWPATLVQPVGSPLSLECTVEGTSNPNLYWYRQAAGRGLQLLFYSVGIGQISSEVPQNLSASRPQDRQFILSSKKLLLSDSGFYLCAWSVRLSRELFFGEGSRLTVL.

This clonotype was seen repeatedly, ten times or more. The chain couples TRBV24-1 to TRBJ1-1; 8 bases align to TRBD1. This CDR3 is 19 amino acids long. V dropped 1 base and J dropped 3; count of bases not matched to a gene: 15. CDR1 KGHDR and CDR2 SFDVKD come from the germline V gene. CDR3 protein: CATSDLSSGTGQPDTEAFF. Written as DNA, the CDR3 is TGTGCCACCAGTGATTTAAGCTCGGGGACAGGCCAACCGGACACTGAAGCTTTCTTT.